This TCR beta chain is drawn from a study of T cell repertoires in aging, cancer and after chemotherapy. J lost 2 bases, V lost 3 bases, and 3 bases had no gene match. CDR3 length: 15 residues. This clonotype has a handful of counts. Peripheral blood genomic DNA, not sorted cells or RNA, was the template. A mixed TRB-A/B primer pool amplified rearranged TRB by multiplex touch-down PCR. TCRdb fed the multiplex PCR reads into MiXCR, producing one record per CDR3 protein. The top ten clones hold about an eighth of a sample with around 9,600 distinct CDR3 sequences, roughly a third of them seen once. The receptor comes from a human donor in good health. The donor label of this sample is uncertain. The V and J genes are TRBV12-3 or TRBV12-4 and TRBJ2-3, with 9 bases identical to TRBD2. Sequencing was carried out using blood. CDR3 sequence: CASSFLAGTTDTQYF. In nucleotides, the CDR3 is TGTGCCAGCAGTTTTCTAGCGGGGACCACAGATACGCAGTATTTT.